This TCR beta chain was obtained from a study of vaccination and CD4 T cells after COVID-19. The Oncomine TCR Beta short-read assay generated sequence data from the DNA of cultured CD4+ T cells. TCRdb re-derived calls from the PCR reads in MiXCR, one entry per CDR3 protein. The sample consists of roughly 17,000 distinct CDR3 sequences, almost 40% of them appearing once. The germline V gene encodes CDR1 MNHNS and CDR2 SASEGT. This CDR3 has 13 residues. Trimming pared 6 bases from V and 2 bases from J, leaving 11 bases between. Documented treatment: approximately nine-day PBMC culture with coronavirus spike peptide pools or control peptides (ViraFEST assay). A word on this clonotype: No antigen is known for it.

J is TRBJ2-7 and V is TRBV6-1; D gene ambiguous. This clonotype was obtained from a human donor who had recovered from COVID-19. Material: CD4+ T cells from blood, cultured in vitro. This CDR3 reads CASSLSPPYEQYF. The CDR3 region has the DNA TGTGCCAGCAGCCTATCCCCCCCCTACGAGCAGTACTTC.